A single TCR beta chain is shown here with its context. Here immunoSEQ multiplex PCR was the method, and the copy in TCRdb shows in-frame clones only, minus some. The table has hundreds of thousands of clones, roughly 89% seen once. This entry comes from a study of blood T cell repertoires in COVID-19. Background on the study: Sample material is recorded as cDNA or gDNA derived from T cells, B-cell-depleted T cells, or PBMCs.

Germline V CDR1 and CDR2: SGHAT, FQDESV (reference sequence). With 6 bases removed from V and 10 bases from J, the gap between germline ends came to 19 bases. The CDR3 is made up of 14 amino acids. V and J are TRBV11-1 and TRBJ2-1; D may be TRBD2 (6 bases). Material: peripheral blood. The source is a woman in her thirties with acute or convalescent COVID-19. CDR3 in DNA: TGTGCCAGCAGTCCGGAGGGCACCGGGAGAGAGCAGTTCTTC. Translation gives CASSPEGTGREQFF.